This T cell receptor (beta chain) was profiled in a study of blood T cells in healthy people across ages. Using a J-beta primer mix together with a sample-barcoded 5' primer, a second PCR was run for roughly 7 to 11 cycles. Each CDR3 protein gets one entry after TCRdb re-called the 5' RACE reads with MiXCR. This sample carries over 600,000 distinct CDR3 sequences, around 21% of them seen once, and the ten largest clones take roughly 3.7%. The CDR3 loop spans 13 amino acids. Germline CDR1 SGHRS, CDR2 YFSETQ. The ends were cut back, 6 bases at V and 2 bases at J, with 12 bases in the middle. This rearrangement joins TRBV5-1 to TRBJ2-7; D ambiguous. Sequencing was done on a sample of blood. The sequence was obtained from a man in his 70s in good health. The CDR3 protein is CASNADGPYEQYF. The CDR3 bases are TGCGCCAGCAACGCGGACGGACCCTACGAGCAGTACTTC.